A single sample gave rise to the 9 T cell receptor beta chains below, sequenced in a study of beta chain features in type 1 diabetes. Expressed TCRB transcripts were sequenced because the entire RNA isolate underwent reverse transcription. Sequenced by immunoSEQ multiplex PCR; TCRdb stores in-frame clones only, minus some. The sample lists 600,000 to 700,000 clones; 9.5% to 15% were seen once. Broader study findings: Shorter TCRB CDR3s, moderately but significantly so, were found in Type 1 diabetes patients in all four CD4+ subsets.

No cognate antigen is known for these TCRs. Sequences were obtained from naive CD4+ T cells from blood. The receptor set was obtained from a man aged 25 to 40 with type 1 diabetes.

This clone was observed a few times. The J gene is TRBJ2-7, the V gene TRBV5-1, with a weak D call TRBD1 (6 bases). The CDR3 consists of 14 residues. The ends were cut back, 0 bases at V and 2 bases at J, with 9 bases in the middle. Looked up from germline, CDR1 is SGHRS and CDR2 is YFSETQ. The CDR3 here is CASSLDQGTYEQYF. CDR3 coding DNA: TGCGCCAGCAGCTTGGACCAGGGGACCTACGAGCAGTACTTC.

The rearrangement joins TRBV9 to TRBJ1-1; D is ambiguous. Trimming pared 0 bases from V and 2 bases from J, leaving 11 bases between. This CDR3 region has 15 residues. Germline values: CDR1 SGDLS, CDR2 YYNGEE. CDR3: CASSVGRAPNTEAFF. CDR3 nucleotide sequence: TGTGCCAGCAGCGTAGGTAGAGCCCCAAACACTGAAGCTTTCTTT.

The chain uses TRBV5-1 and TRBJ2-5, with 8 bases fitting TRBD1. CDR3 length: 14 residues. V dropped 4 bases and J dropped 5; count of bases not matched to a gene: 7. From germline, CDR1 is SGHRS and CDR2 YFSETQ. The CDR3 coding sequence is TGCGCCAGCAGCCAGACAGGGGAAGGGGAGACCCAGTACTTC. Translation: CASSQTGEGETQYF.

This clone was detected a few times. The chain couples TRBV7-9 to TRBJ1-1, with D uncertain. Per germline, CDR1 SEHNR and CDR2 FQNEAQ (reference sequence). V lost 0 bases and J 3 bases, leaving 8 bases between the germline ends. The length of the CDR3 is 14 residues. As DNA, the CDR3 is TGTGCCAGCAGCTTAGCCGGGATTTACACTGAAGCTTTCTTT. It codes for CASSLAGIYTEAFF.

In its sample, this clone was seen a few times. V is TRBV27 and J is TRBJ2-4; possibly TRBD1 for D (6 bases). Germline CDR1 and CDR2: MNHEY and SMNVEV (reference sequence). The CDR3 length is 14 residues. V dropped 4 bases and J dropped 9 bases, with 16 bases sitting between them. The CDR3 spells CASSWGTRSRIQYF. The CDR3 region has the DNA TGTGCCAGCAGTTGGGGGACAAGATCCCGCATTCAGTACTTC.

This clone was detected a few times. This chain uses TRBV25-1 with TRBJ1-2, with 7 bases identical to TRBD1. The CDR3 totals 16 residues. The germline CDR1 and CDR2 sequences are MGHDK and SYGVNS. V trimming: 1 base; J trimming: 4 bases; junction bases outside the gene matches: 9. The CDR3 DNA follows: TGTGCCAGCAGTGAATTGAGGGCAGGGGGTGGCTATGGCTACACCTTC. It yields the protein CASSELRAGGGYGYTF.

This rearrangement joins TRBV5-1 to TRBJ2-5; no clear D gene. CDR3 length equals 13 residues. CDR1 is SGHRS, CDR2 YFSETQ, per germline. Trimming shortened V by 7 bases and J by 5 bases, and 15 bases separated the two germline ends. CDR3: CASQLLSRETQYF. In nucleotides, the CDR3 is TGCGCCAGCCAGCTTTTATCCCGGGAGACCCAGTACTTC.

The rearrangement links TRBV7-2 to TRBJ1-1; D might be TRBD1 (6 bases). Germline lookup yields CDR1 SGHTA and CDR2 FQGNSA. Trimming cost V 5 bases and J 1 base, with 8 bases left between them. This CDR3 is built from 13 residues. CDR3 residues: CASSTRGNTEAFF. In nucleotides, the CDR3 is TGTGCCAGCAGCACCAGGGGGAACACTGAAGCTTTCTTT.

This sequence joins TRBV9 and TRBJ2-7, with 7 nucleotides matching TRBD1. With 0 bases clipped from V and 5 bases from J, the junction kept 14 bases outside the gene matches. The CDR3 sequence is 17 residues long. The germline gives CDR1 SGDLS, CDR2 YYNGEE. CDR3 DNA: TGTGCCAGCAGCGTAGGAATTGGTGGGCAGGGGGACCACGAGCAGTACTTC. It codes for CASSVGIGGQGDHEQYF.